Shown below are 14 T cell receptor beta chains from a single sample sequenced in a study of regulatory T cells in long-lasting Graves disease. Time point here: newly diagnosed GD, antithyroid drugs for less than 3 months. The TCR library was prepared using RNA isolated from PBMCs. Sequencing libraries for TCR beta were prepared with iRepertoire HTBI primers and Arm-PCR of CDR3 regions. TCRdb reanalysed the multiplex PCR reads using MiXCR and keeps one entry per CDR3 protein. The sample lists some 370,000 distinct CDR3 sequences; 10% to 15% were seen once. Separately, the same data were catalogued under a study of T cells in Graves' hyperthyroidism and ophthalmopathy.

The source material was peripheral blood mononuclear cells (PBMCs), sampled at new diagnosis, from a patient treated with antithyroid drugs. These receptors originate from a woman under 30 with Graves disease.

This clonotype was counted many times. A read error may be the cause here, since a much bigger clone is one base away. This chain joins TRBV27 and TRBJ1-1; a possible D gene is TRBD1 (5 bases). The CDR3 loop spans 14 amino acids. With 6 bases removed from V and 0 bases from J, the gap between germline ends came to 11 bases. From germline, CDR1 is MNHEY and CDR2 SMNVEV (reference sequence). As DNA, the CDR3 is TGTGCCAGCAGGTTAGACAGACTGAACACTGAAGCTTTCTTT. Amino acids: CASRLDRLNTEAFF.

This clonotype was seen just once. A much larger clone differs from this one at a single base, so this may be a read error. The chain joins TRBV7-2 to TRBJ2-4; D gene ambiguous. The CDR3 has 13 residues. Per the germline V gene, CDR1 is SGHTA and CDR2 is FQGNSA. CDR3 coding DNA: TGTGCCAGCAGCTTAGAGGAACGGTACTCGCCGTTCTTC. It is translated as CASSLEERYSPFF. Variable domain in full (rest from reference TRBV7-2 and TRBJ2-4): GAGVSQSPSNKVTEKGKDVELRCDPISGHTALYWYRQSLGQGLEFLIYFQGNSAPDKSGLPSDRFSAERTGGSVSTLTIQRTQQEDSAVYLCASSLEERYSPFFGAGTRLSVL.

This clonotype came up many times. The V call is TRBV10-3, the J call TRBJ2-7; D could derive from TRBD1 or TRBD2 (5 bases each). The germline gives CDR1 ENHRY, CDR2 SYGVKD. The ends were cut back, 4 bases at V and 5 bases at J, with 15 bases in the middle. This CDR3 has 14 amino acids. The DNA of the CDR3 is TGTGCCATCAGTGCGGGACGGCCGGGCCACGAGCAGTACTTC. As protein: CAISAGRPGHEQYF.

About this clonotype: The likely explanation is a read error, given a far larger clone one base away. This chain connects TRBV6-5 to TRBJ2-1, with D possibly TRBD1 on 6 matching bases. The ends were cut back, 4 bases at V and 0 bases at J, with 19 bases in the middle. The germline CDR1 and CDR2 sequences are MNHEY and SVGAGI. This CDR3 has 18 amino acids. CDR3 region: CASSFTGSTSSSYNEQFF. Here the CDR3 DNA reads TGTGCCAGCAGTTTTACAGGGTCAACCTCAAGCTCCTACAATGAGCAGTTCTTC.

This clonotype was seen a few times. The chain carries TRBV4-2 and TRBJ2-6; possibly TRBD1 or TRBD2 for D (5 bases each). Germline-derived CDR1 and CDR2 are LGHNA and YNFKEQ. The length of the CDR3 is 19 residues. V lost 5 bases and J lost 1, with 21 bases in between. The CDR3 spells CASSTLGTGPESGANVLTF. The CDR3 bases are TGTGCCAGCAGCACGCTCGGGACGGGCCCAGAATCTGGGGCCAACGTCCTGACTTTC.

This clonotype came up once. V usage is TRBV6-5 and J usage is TRBJ2-3, with 7 bases that match TRBD2. The germline V gene has CDR1 MNHEY and CDR2 SVGAGI. The CDR3 contains 15 residues. V shed 4 bases, J shed 3 bases, and the junction held 7 bases outside the gene matches. This CDR3 reads CASSFSSGETDTQYF. DNA of the CDR3: TGTGCCAGCAGTTTCTCTAGCGGCGAGACAGATACGCAGTATTTT.

This clonotype has only a few counts. The chain recombines TRBV7-9 with TRBJ1-2, with D possibly being TRBD1 (6 bases). Germline CDR1 reads SEHNR; CDR2 reads FQNEAQ (reference sequence). Trimming shortened V by 4 bases and J by 6 bases, and 12 bases separated the two germline ends. This CDR3 is 13 amino acids long. Here the CDR3 DNA reads TGTGCCAGCAGCTCCCAGGGGCGAGATGGCTACACCTTC. Protein product: CASSSQGRDGYTF.

This clonotype came up a few times. This CDR3 reads CASSVGGAGVRDTQYF. The DNA of the CDR3 is TGTGCCAGCAGCGTAGGAGGGGCGGGGGTCAGAGATACGCAGTATTTT. The V and J genes are TRBV9 and TRBJ2-3; TRBD2 aligns across 7 bases. J gave up 5 bases and V 0 bases, and 9 bases lay outside the gene matches. The germline V gene encodes CDR1 SGDLS and CDR2 YYNGEE. The length of the CDR3 is 16 residues.

This clonotype has ten or more counts. This chain joins TRBV4-1 and TRBJ1-6; D is unclear. The germline V gene has CDR1 MGHRA and CDR2 YSYEKL. CDR3 length equals 13 residues. Deletions cut 4 bases from V and 8 bases from J, with 9 bases between. The CDR3 DNA reads TGCGCCAGCAGCCCTTCGGGGTATTCACCCCTCCACTTT. Amino acids: CASSPSGYSPLHF.

The table lists this clonotype with a few counts. The chain recombines TRBV5-4 with TRBJ1-6; 7 nucleotides align to TRBD1. Germline CDR1 SGHNT, CDR2 YYREEE (reference sequence). CDR3 length: 14 residues. The V and J ends lost 2 bases and 13 bases, in that order; junction bases with no gene match: 9. In DNA form, the CDR3 reads TGTGCCAGCAGCTTAGAGACAGGGAGGTTCCCCCTCCACTTT. Protein: CASSLETGRFPLHF.

This clonotype was seen many times. The chain combines TRBV5-1 with TRBJ1-1, with D possibly TRBD1 on 6 matching bases. The CDR3 runs to 16 residues. CDR1 and CDR2 from the germline V gene are SGHRS and YFSETQ. Trimming cost V 4 bases and J 2 bases, with 18 bases left between them. The CDR3 here is CASSRTQGLINTEAFF. CDR3 DNA sequence: TGCGCCAGCAGCCGGACGCAGGGGTTAATAAACACTGAAGCTTTCTTT.

This clonotype was seen more than once but under ten times. V is TRBV12-3 or TRBV12-4 and J is TRBJ1-2, with D perhaps TRBD1 (5 bases). Between the trimmed V and J ends, which lost 5 bases and 4 bases, there was a span of 11 bases. The CDR3 consists of 13 residues. CDR3 amino acids: CASSGDSSYGYTF. CDR3 sequence (DNA): TGTGCCAGCAGTGGTGACAGTAGCTATGGCTACACCTTC.

This clonotype occurred many times. This chain links TRBV2 with TRBJ2-1; D gene unclear. V was cut by 6 bases and J by 5 bases, with 8 bases left in between. CDR3 length: 12 amino acids. Germline lookup yields CDR1 SNHLY and CDR2 FYNNEI. DNA for the CDR3: TGTGCCAGCAGAAAGGTGGACAATGAGCAGTTCTTC. This sequence encodes CASRKVDNEQFF.

This clonotype was counted many times. The chain links TRBV20-1 to TRBJ2-3; D unclear. The length of the CDR3 is 13 residues. Germline CDR1 is DFQATT and CDR2 is SNEGSKA (reference sequence). Trimming removed 0 bases at V and 4 bases at J, with 8 bases between. The CDR3, as DNA: TGCAGTGCTAGAGACTCAGGCCCAGATACGCAGTATTTT. This codes for CSARDSGPDTQYF.